Listed below are T cell receptor beta chains from one sample, sequenced in a study of CD8+CD57+ T cells in acquired aplastic anemia. TCRdb reanalysed the reads using MiXCR and keeps one entry per CDR3 protein. The sample carries around 140,000 distinct CDR3 sequences, around two fifths recorded once. What was sequenced was sorted CD4+, CD8+, or CD8+CD57+ T cells (not recorded which) from PBMCs. Receptor source: a human donor in good health, serving as a control. Both conserved end residues are part of each CDR3. Each record gives: V gene, D gene, J gene, clone size, CDR3 DNA, CDR3 protein. D genes are given only for firm matches. Size is omitted from some rows. Given values are once, few, many or a class for expanded clones.

TRBV3-1	NA	TRBJ2-1	few	TGTGCCAGCAGCCAAGACCTCCGGAGCTCCTACAATGAGCAGTTCTTC	CASSQDLRSSYNEQFF
TRBV19	TRBD1	TRBJ1-2	many	TGTGCCAGTAACACCCCGGGACAGCACTATGGCTACACCTTC	CASNTPGQHYGYTF
TRBV19	NA	TRBJ2-7	many	TGTGCCAGTAAAAGGACCGGGTCCTACGAGCAGTACTTC	CASKRTGSYEQYF
TRBV24-1	NA	TRBJ1-2	many	TGTGCCACCAGTGATTCGAGACAGAACTATGGCTACACCTTC	CATSDSRQNYGYTF
TRBV20-1	TRBD1	TRBJ2-2	many	TGCAGTGCTCGGACAGGGGAGTCGGCCGGGGAGCTGTTTTTT	CSARTGESAGELFF
TRBV6-1	TRBD1	TRBJ1-4	NA	TGTGCCAGCACCTTCTACCCCGGGACAGGTGGAGAAAAACTGTTTTTT	CASTFYPGTGGEKLFF
TRBV12-3/TRBV12-4	TRBD1	TRBJ1-2	NA	TGTGCCAGCAGTTTGGGACAGGGGATCTATGGCTACACCTTC	CASSLGQGIYGYTF
TRBV4-1	TRBD1	TRBJ2-7	NA	TGCGCCAGCAGCCAAGTGGGACAGGGTTACGAGCAGTACTTC	CASSQVGQGYEQYF
TRBV30	TRBD2	TRBJ2-3	many	TGTGCCTTTCGACTAGCGGGAGGGACAGATACGCAGTATTTT	CAFRLAGGTDTQYF
TRBV19	TRBD1	TRBJ1-1	many	TGTGCCAGTAGTGTCGGGACAGATGGGAACACTGAAGCTTTCTTT	CASSVGTDGNTEAFF
TRBV18	TRBD2	TRBJ2-7	few	TGTGCCAGCTCACCTCAATTGACTAGCGGGGGGGCCGACGAGCAGTACTTC	CASSPQLTSGGADEQYF
TRBV3-1	NA	TRBJ1-3	few	TGTGCCAGCAGCCCCAGGGCGGCTACCATCTCTGGAAACACCATATATTTT	CASSPRAATISGNTIYF
TRBV11-2	TRBD1	TRBJ1-1	NA	TGTGCCAGCAGCTTCTTCGGGACAGGGAAGGCCGAAGCTTTCTTT	CASSFFGTGKAEAFF
TRBV20-1	NA	TRBJ1-3	many	TGCAGTGCTAGAGATTGGGGGTCTGGAAACACCATATATTTT	CSARDWGSGNTIYF
TRBV29-1	TRBD1	TRBJ1-1	many	TGCAGCGTTCGAATTCAGGGGGTGGGGGGGAACACTGAAGCTTTCTTT	CSVRIQGVGGNTEAFF
TRBV15	NA	TRBJ1-5	NA	TGTGCCACCAGCAGAGGAATAAGGGAAGATCAGCCCCAGCATTTT	CATSRGIREDQPQHF
TRBV2	NA	TRBJ2-1	many	TGTGCCAGCAGAACTTCAGGGAGTTTTTACAATGAGCAGTTCTTC	CASRTSGSFYNEQFF
TRBV2	NA	TRBJ1-2	NA	TGTGCCAGCAGTGCCCAGGGTAATGGCTACACCTTC	CASSAQGNGYTF
TRBV10-2	NA	TRBJ1-2	many	TGCGCCAGCAGAGACTTCGGGGACAACTATGGCTACACCTTC	CASRDFGDNYGYTF
TRBV5-1	NA	TRBJ2-7	many	TGCGCCAGCAGAGAGGACAGTGGGTCCTACGAGCAGTACTTC	CASREDSGSYEQYF
TRBV10-3	TRBD2	TRBJ2-3	many	TGTGCCATCAGCCGCGGGACTAGCGGGGAGGTTGGTACGCAGTATTTT	CAISRGTSGEVGTQYF
TRBV7-7	NA	TRBJ2-5	many	TGTGCCAGCAGCCTCAGTCAGGGTCAAGAGACCCAGTACTTC	CASSLSQGQETQYF
TRBV5-1	NA	TRBJ2-7	NA	TGCGCCAGCAGCTTGAGGGGCCGGCAGGGGAACGAGCAGTACTTC	CASSLRGRQGNEQYF
TRBV5-1	TRBD2	TRBJ2-3	many	TGCGCCAGCAGCACGCGACTAGCGGGGGGAGGGGATACGCAGTATTTT	CASSTRLAGGGDTQYF